A selection of T cell receptor beta chains follows, all from one sample in a study of control samples from healthy donors and cancer patients. The assay was immunoSEQ multiplex PCR, and TCRdb's table has in-frame clones only and misses some. The table records about 160,000 clones, 85% to 90% of them present only once. The sequencing sample was made of blood. Source of these receptors: a man aged 30 to 39 in good health. Each CDR3 is given with its conserved first and last residue. A D gene is named only where the DNA matches it firmly. A clone size is listed for some rows: how often the clone was seen (once, few, many), or a class if it is expanded.

j_gene	d_gene	v_gene	abundance	CDR3nt	CDR3aa
TRBJ2-2	TRBD1	TRBV3-1/TRBV3-2	.	TGTGCCAGCAGCCAGCTAGGGGGCGTAACCGGGGAGCTGTTTTTT	CASSQLGGVTGELFF
TRBJ1-5	TRBD1	TRBV5-8	.	TGTGCCAGCAGCTTGTTGACAGGGACGGTATTTCAGCCCCAGCATTTT	CASSLLTGTVFQPQHF
TRBJ2-2	.	TRBV11-3	.	TGTGCCAGCAGCCATTCCCCGTTCGCGAACACCGGGGAGCTGTTTTTT	CASSHSPFANTGELFF
TRBJ1-5	.	TRBV28	.	TGTGCCAGCACTCCGGGCAATCAGCCCCAGCATTTT	CASTPGNQPQHF
TRBJ1-5	.	TRBV4-1	once	TGCGCCAGCAGCCCCCAGGAGAGCAATCAGCCCCAGCATTTT	CASSPQESNQPQHF
TRBJ1-3	.	TRBV28	few	TGTGCCAGCAGTCTGAATGGAAACACCATATATTTT	CASSLNGNTIYF
TRBJ1-6	.	TRBV7-9	.	TGTGCCAGCAGCCTGAGGGAGGTTTCACCCCTCCACTTT	CASSLREVSPLHF
TRBJ2-3	TRBD2	TRBV4-2	.	TGTGCCAGCAGCCAACTGGGACTAGCGGGAGATACGCAGTATTTT	CASSQLGLAGDTQYF
TRBJ1-3	TRBD1	TRBV9	few	TGTGCCAGCAGCAACAATGGACAGGGTATCTCTGGAAACACCATATATTTT	CASSNNGQGISGNTIYF
TRBJ2-7	.	TRBV7-9	.	TGTGCCAGCAGCTCCCGCCATCTCAGGGTTCCTTCCTACGAGCAGTACTTC	CASSSRHLRVPSYEQYF
TRBJ1-2	.	TRBV6-5	.	TGTGCCAGCCTGCTTACATCACAGGGATGGGGCTACACCTTC	CASLLTSQGWGYTF
TRBJ2-3	.	TRBV12-3/TRBV12-4	.	TGTGCCAGCACTCTCACAGATACGCAGTATTTT	CASTLTDTQYF
TRBJ1-2	.	TRBV5-6	.	TGTGCCAGCAGCTATGACCGGGGCTACACCTTC	CASSYDRGYTF
TRBJ1-3	.	TRBV4-3	.	TGCGCCAGCAGCCAAGAGAATACATACTCTGGAAACACCATATATTTT	CASSQENTYSGNTIYF
TRBJ1-3	TRBD1	TRBV7-2	.	TGTGCCAGCAGCTCACAGGGGTTCTCTGGAAACACCATATATTTT	CASSSQGFSGNTIYF
TRBJ1-3	TRBD1	TRBV9	.	TGTGCCAGCAGCTCACTACAGGGGGCTGGAAACACCATATATTTT	CASSSLQGAGNTIYF
TRBJ2-1	TRBD1	TRBV19	.	TGTGCCAGCAACGGACAGGGACGGGGCTACAATGAGCAGTTCTTC	CASNGQGRGYNEQFF
TRBJ1-2	.	TRBV15	.	TGTGCCACCAGCAGAGAGCAGGGAAACTATGGCTACACCTTC	CATSREQGNYGYTF
TRBJ2-3	.	TRBV28	once	TGTGCCAGCAGGCCCGCCCATTGGCGGGACTTCACAGATACGCAGTATTTT	CASRPAHWRDFTDTQYF
TRBJ1-5	.	TRBV3-1/TRBV3-2	.	TGTGCCAGCAGCCAGCAGGGGAATCAGCCCCAGCATTTT	CASSQQGNQPQHF
TRBJ1-2	TRBD1	TRBV6-5	.	TGTGCCAGCAGCTCCGGGACAGGGGGGAGAAGCTACACCTTC	CASSSGTGGRSYTF
TRBJ1-4	.	TRBV3-1/TRBV3-2	.	TGTGCCAGCAGCCACCGGACAGAGGGGGGGGCGTTCGATGAAAAACTGTTTTTT	CASSHRTEGGAFDEKLFF
TRBJ2-7	TRBD1	TRBV13	.	TGTGCCAGCAGCTCAACCGGGACAGTCCTCTACGAGCAGTACTTC	CASSSTGTVLYEQYF
TRBJ1-6	.	TRBV28	.	TGTGCCAGCAGCGTCGCCGCTTCACCCCTCCACTTT	CASSVAASPLHF
TRBJ2-5	.	TRBV2	.	TGTGCCACCACAACAGGGCCGGAGACCCAGTACTTC	CATTTGPETQYF
TRBJ1-2	TRBD1	TRBV25-1	once	TGTGCCAGCAGTGATCAAGGACAGGGTTACTACACCTTC	CASSDQGQGYYTF
TRBJ2-7	.	TRBV28	.	TGTGCCAGCAGTTTATCCCACTCCTACGAGCAGTACTTC	CASSLSHSYEQYF
TRBJ2-2	.	TRBV25-1	.	TGTGCCAGCGCCCACGCCGGGCCTAACACCGGGGAGCTGTTTTTT	CASAHAGPNTGELFF
TRBJ1-5	.	TRBV13	.	TGTGCCAGCAGCTTAAGGGGGGCAGGGAATCAGCCCCAGCATTTT	CASSLRGAGNQPQHF
TRBJ1-6	.	TRBV5-8	.	TGTGCCAGCTCAGCCGTTCCCTATAATTCACCCCTCCACTTT	CASSAVPYNSPLHF
TRBJ1-5	.	TRBV7-8	once	TGTGCCAGCAGCTTACGGGATCCGTATAGCAATCAGCCCCAGCATTTT	CASSLRDPYSNQPQHF
TRBJ2-7	TRBD2	TRBV5-4	.	TGTGCCAGCAGCTTGCTTCTAGCGGGGGACTACGAGCAGTACTTC	CASSLLLAGDYEQYF
TRBJ1-5	.	TRBV7-9	.	TGTGCCAGCAGTTTTCAGGGAGGCAATCAGCCCCAGCATTTT	CASSFQGGNQPQHF
TRBJ2-4	.	TRBV7-9	many	TGTGCCAGCAGCTCCCCGACCAGATCACAAAACATTCAGTACTTC	CASSSPTRSQNIQYF
TRBJ2-7	TRBD2	TRBV3-1/TRBV3-2	medium-sized	TGTGCCAGCAGCCAAGCGGGAGGAAGGGGCTACGAGCAGTACTTC	CASSQAGGRGYEQYF
TRBJ1-3	.	TRBV10-1	.	TGCGCCAGCAGTGAAGGGGGTTCTAAGGGGAACACCATATATTTT	CASSEGGSKGNTIYF
TRBJ1-4	TRBD1	TRBV28	.	TGTGCCAGCGGCGGAGGGGGCAATGAAAAACTGTTTTTT	CASGGGGNEKLFF
TRBJ2-2	.	TRBV19	.	TGTGCCAGTAGCCCCGTGGCGGGGGGGGAGCTGTTTTTT	CASSPVAGGELFF